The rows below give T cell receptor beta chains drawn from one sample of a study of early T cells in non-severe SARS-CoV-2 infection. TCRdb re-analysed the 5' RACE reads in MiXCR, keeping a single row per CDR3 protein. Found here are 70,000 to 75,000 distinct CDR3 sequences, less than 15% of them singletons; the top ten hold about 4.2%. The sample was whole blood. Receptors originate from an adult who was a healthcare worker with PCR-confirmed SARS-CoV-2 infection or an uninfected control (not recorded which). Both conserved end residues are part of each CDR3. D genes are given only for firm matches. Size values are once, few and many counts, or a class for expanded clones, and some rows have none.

TGTGCCAGCAGCTTGCTCGGCGGTACCCCCACAGATACGCAGTATTTT,CASSLLGGTPTDTQYF,NA,TRBJ2-3,NA,TRBV5-6
TGTGCCAGCAGTGAGATGGGGGCCAACGTCCTGACTTTC,CASSEMGANVLTF,NA,TRBJ2-6,NA,TRBV2
TGCAGCGTTGTACAGGGACTAGAGAGAGATACGCAGTATTTT,CSVVQGLERDTQYF,TRBD2,TRBJ2-3,NA,TRBV29-1
TGTGCCAGCAGCTTAGCTGTACAGCCCCAGCATTTT,CASSLAVQPQHF,NA,TRBJ1-5,NA,TRBV7-8
TGTGCCAGCAGCTTAAGTGGGGCGGCTGGTGGGACTTTCTTT,CASSLSGAAGGTFF,NA,TRBJ1-1,NA,TRBV5-6
TGCAGTGCTAAACTCTCACAGGGGTTGACTGAAGCTTTCTTT,CSAKLSQGLTEAFF,TRBD1,TRBJ1-1,few,TRBV20-1
TGTGCCAGCAGCTTCCTAGCGGGGTCATACAATGAGCAGTTCTTC,CASSFLAGSYNEQFF,TRBD2,TRBJ2-1,many,TRBV11-2
TGTGCCAGCAGCTTGGCCGCCCGGGGACGAAATGAAAAACTGTTTTTT,CASSLAARGRNEKLFF,NA,TRBJ1-4,few,TRBV5-6
TGTGCCAGCAGCCAAGATGCAGAATCGTACGAGCAGTACTTC,CASSQDAESYEQYF,NA,TRBJ2-7,NA,TRBV14
TGTGCCAGCAGCTTAGCCCGGATCCAAGAGACCCAGTACTTC,CASSLARIQETQYF,NA,TRBJ2-5,NA,TRBV7-2
TGTGCCAGCTCCAACGGGACAGGGTGGTATAATGAGCAGTTCTTC,CASSNGTGWYNEQFF,TRBD1,TRBJ2-1,many,TRBV11-2
TGTGCCAGCAGCTTGGTCGGACAGGGGCTCGGGAATGAGCAGTTCTTC,CASSLVGQGLGNEQFF,TRBD1,TRBJ2-1,few,TRBV5-5
TGCAGTGCTCCCCGAGGGCACGGGGGGGGCACTGAAGCTTTCTTT,CSAPRGHGGGTEAFF,NA,TRBJ1-1,few,TRBV20-1
TGCAGCGTTGACGAGCAGGGGAACTATGGCTACACCTTC,CSVDEQGNYGYTF,NA,TRBJ1-2,NA,TRBV29-1
TGTGCCAGCAGTCCTCATGGGGGGTTATCACTTAACTATGGCTACACCTTC,CASSPHGGLSLNYGYTF,NA,TRBJ1-2,few,TRBV13
TGTGCCAGCAGCCAAGATCCGTCTAGACCCCTCCACTTT,CASSQDPSRPLHF,NA,TRBJ1-6,few,TRBV3-1
TGTGCCACCAGTGATTTTGGTAGGAGGACCAAAAACATTCAGTACTTC,CATSDFGRRTKNIQYF,NA,TRBJ2-4,many,TRBV24-1
TGTGCCAGCAGCCCTAGCGGGCCCTTTAACACTGAAGCTTTCTTT,CASSPSGPFNTEAFF,NA,TRBJ1-1,NA,TRBV4-2
TGTGCCAGCTCACCACCGATGGGGACAGAACGCTACGAGCAGTACTTC,CASSPPMGTERYEQYF,TRBD1,TRBJ2-7,few,TRBV18
TGTGCCAGCAGTTTAGGCCTGGGGACTGAAGCTTTCTTT,CASSLGLGTEAFF,NA,TRBJ1-1,few,TRBV27
TGTGCCAGCAGCCAAGATCGAAGGGGTTCACAGGGAGCTTTCTTT,CASSQDRRGSQGAFF,NA,TRBJ1-1,few,TRBV3-1
TGTGCCAGTAGTATTCCAGGGAATAATGAAAAACTGTTTTTT,CASSIPGNNEKLFF,NA,TRBJ1-4,few,TRBV19
TGCAGTGTTCCAAGATCAGGTGTAGCTTTCTTT,CSVPRSGVAFF,NA,TRBJ1-1,few,TRBV29-1
TGTGCCGGACTCGCGGTTTCTGGAAACACCATATATTTT,CAGLAVSGNTIYF,NA,TRBJ1-3,NA,TRBV7-9
TGTGCCAGCAGCACCGGCTCACCTTCCCAAGAGACCCAGTACTTC,CASSTGSPSQETQYF,NA,TRBJ2-5,many,TRBV12-3/TRBV12-4
TGTGCCAGCAGCTTAAACCTTCACAATGAGCAGTTCTTC,CASSLNLHNEQFF,NA,TRBJ2-1,NA,TRBV7-3
TGCGCCAGCAGCCCGGGACTAGAAGGAACAAATGAGCAGTTCTTC,CASSPGLEGTNEQFF,TRBD2,TRBJ2-1,many,TRBV10-1
TGTGCCTGGAGGGTCGCAGCGGGAGGGGTCTGGGCGTATTTT,CAWRVAAGGVWAYF,TRBD2,TRBJ2-3,many,TRBV30
TGTGCCAGCAGTTTAGTCCTAGCAGATACGCAGTATTTT,CASSLVLADTQYF,NA,TRBJ2-3,medium-sized,TRBV12-3/TRBV12-4
TGTGCCAGCAGCTTTGGGGGGGCTAGCGAGACCCAGTACTTC,CASSFGGASETQYF,NA,TRBJ2-5,NA,TRBV7-2
TGTGCCAGCAGCTTATCCAGGGGGCGCGATTCACCCCTCCACTTT,CASSLSRGRDSPLHF,TRBD1,TRBJ1-6,few,TRBV7-9
TGTGCCAGCAGCCCAGGGGGTGGGGAGACCCAGTACTTC,CASSPGGGETQYF,TRBD1,TRBJ2-5,many,TRBV7-6
TGCGCCAGCAGCTTGGGCCGGGACAGGGTGAGGAATGAGCAGTTCTTC,CASSLGRDRVRNEQFF,TRBD1,TRBJ2-1,few,TRBV5-1
TGTGCCAGCAGCTTAATCAGTCAAGAGACCCAGTACTTC,CASSLISQETQYF,NA,TRBJ2-5,NA,TRBV7-9
TGCGCCAGCAGTTGGGGAGGACTAGCGGAATTCAGCTACGAGCAGTACTTC,CASSWGGLAEFSYEQYF,TRBD2,TRBJ2-7,NA,TRBV5-1
TGCAGCGAGGAGGCCATCAACTACAATGAGCAGTTCTTC,CSEEAINYNEQFF,NA,TRBJ2-1,many,TRBV29-1
TGTGCCAGCAGCTTAAGGTCCGGTAATGAGCAGTTCTTC,CASSLRSGNEQFF,NA,TRBJ2-1,many,TRBV7-6
TGTGCCAGCAGCCAAGCGGGAGGGCCAGTCACAGATACGCAGTATTTT,CASSQAGGPVTDTQYF,TRBD2,TRBJ2-3,NA,TRBV14
TGCAGTGCTCAAGGAACAGGGATGTTCGAAAAACTGTTTTTT,CSAQGTGMFEKLFF,NA,TRBJ1-4,once,TRBV29-1
TGTGCCAGCAGCCCCCCGTCCCAACCAGATACGCAGTATTTT,CASSPPSQPDTQYF,NA,TRBJ2-3,few,TRBV12-3/TRBV12-4
TGTGCCAGCAGTTACTCAGACATAAAAGCCAAAAACATTCAGTACTTC,CASSYSDIKAKNIQYF,NA,TRBJ2-4,few,TRBV6-6
TGTGCCAGCACCTTAAGAGGGGACGGGGAGCTGTTTTTT,CASTLRGDGELFF,NA,TRBJ2-2,few,TRBV12-3/TRBV12-4